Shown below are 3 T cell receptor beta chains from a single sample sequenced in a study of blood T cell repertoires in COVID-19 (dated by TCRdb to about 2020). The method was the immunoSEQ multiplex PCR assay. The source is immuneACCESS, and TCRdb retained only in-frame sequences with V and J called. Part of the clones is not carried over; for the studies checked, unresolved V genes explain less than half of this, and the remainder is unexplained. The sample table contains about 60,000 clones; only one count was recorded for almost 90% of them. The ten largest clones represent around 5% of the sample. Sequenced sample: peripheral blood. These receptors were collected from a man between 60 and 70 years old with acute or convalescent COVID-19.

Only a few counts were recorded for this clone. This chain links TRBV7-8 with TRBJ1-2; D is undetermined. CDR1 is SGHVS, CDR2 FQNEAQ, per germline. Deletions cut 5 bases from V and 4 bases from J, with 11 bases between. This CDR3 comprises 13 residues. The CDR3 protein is CASSPVEGYGYTF. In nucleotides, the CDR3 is TGTGCCAGCAGCCCAGTTGAGGGCTATGGCTACACCTTC.

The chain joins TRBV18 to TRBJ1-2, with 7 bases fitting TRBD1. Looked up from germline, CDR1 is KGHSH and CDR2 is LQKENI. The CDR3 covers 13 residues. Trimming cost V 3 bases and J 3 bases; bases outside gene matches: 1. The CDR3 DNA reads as TGTGCCAGCTCACCTCAGGGGGACTATGGCTACACCTTC. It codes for CASSPQGDYGYTF.

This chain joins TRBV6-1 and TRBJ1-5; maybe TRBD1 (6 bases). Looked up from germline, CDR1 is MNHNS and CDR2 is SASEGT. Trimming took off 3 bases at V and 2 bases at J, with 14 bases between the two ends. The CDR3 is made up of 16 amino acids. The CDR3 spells CASSDSQGRGNQPQHF. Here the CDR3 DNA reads TGTGCCAGCAGTGATTCACAGGGAAGAGGCAATCAGCCCCAGCATTTT.